This TCR beta chain was recorded in a study of response to subunit inactivated influenza vaccine. TCRdb independently ran MiXCR on the RT-PCR reads; one entry per CDR3 protein. The repertoire holds about 500,000 distinct CDR3 sequences, with more than 15% as singletons. In this sample, this clonotype turned up a few times. Germline loops: CDR1 MDHEN, CDR2 SYDVKM. The V gene end was trimmed by 5 bases and the J gene end by 8 bases; junction bases not matched to a gene: 8. The CDR3 covers 15 residues. The source material was CD4+ T cells sorted from PBMCs, sampled less than 25 months after vaccination. The source of this sequence is a man aged 50-75 years who received an inactivated influenza vaccine. The chain has TRBV28 and TRBJ1-4; 10 bases map to TRBD1. CDR3 DNA sequence: TGTGCCAGCAGTCGTATTGACAGGGGGCGCGAAAAACTGTTTTTT. Residues: CASSRIDRGREKLFF.